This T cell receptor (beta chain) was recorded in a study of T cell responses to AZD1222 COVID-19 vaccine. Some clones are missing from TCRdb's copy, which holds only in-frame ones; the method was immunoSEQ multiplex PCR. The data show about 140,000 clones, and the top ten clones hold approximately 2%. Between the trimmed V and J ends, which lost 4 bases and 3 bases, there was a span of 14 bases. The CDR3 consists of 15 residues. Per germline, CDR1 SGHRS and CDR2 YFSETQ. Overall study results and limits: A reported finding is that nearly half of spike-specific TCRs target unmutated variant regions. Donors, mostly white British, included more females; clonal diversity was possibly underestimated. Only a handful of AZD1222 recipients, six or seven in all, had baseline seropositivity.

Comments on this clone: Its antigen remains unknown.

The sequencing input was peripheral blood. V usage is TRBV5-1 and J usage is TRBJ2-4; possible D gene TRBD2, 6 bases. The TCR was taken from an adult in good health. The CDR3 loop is CASSPRVGGKNIQYF. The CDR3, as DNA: TGCGCCAGCAGCCCTAGGGTGGGGGGCAAAAACATTCAGTACTTC.